Listed below are T cell receptor beta chains from one sample, sequenced in a study of long-term antiretroviral therapy in people with HIV. This table comes from immunoSEQ multiplex PCR, and its TCRdb copy is limited to in-frame clones, with some not included. Here the sample spans around 21,000 clones, around four fifths being singletons. The sample here was unsorted PBMCs, taken 1.9 years after starting antiretroviral therapy. The receptors here all came from a woman aged 50 to 65 with HIV. The CDR3 runs from the conserved cysteine through the conserved F or W. Each record gives: J gene, clone size, D gene, V gene, CDR3 protein, CDR3 DNA. A D gene is named only where the DNA matches it firmly. Size is omitted from some rows. Given values are once, few, many or a class for expanded clones.

>TRBJ1-6|.|.|TRBV18
CASSFREGSTSPLHF
TGTGCCAGCTCCTTCAGAGAAGGGTCTACTTCACCCCTCCACTTT
>TRBJ2-2|.|TRBD1|TRBV7-8
CASSGQAGNTGELFF
TGTGCCAGCAGCGGACAGGCAGGGAACACCGGGGAGCTGTTTTTT
>TRBJ1-2|once|.|TRBV30
CAWTLRDPYYGYTF
TGTGCCTGGACCCTCCGGGACCCGTACTATGGCTACACCTTC
>TRBJ2-7|.|.|TRBV11-2
CASSFNGVRSMNEQYF
TGTGCCAGCAGCTTTAACGGGGTCAGGAGTATGAACGAGCAGTACTTC
>TRBJ1-2|few|.|TRBV20-1
CSATLNYGYTF
TGCAGTGCTACCCTCAACTATGGCTACACCTTC
>TRBJ2-7|.|TRBD1|TRBV7-3
CASSFSGTASYEQYF
TGTGCCAGCAGCTTCTCCGGGACAGCATCCTACGAGCAGTACTTC
>TRBJ1-2|.|TRBD1|TRBV28
CASTGQAGSGYGYIF
TGTGCCAGCACGGGACAGGCTGGTTCGGGTTATGGCTACATCTTC
>TRBJ1-2|.|.|TRBV5-1
CASSPGLDRNYGYTF
TGCGCCAGCAGCCCTGGACTAGACAGGAACTATGGCTACACCTTC
>TRBJ1-1|.|TRBD1|TRBV6-5
CASSYSGTGHAFF
TGTGCCAGCAGTTACTCGGGGACAGGGCACGCTTTCTTT
>TRBJ2-7|few|.|TRBV15
CATSVGHRYEQYF
TGTGCCACCAGCGTGGGACACCGATACGAGCAGTACTTC
>TRBJ1-1|.|TRBD1|TRBV29-1
CSVGQGDTEAFF
TGCAGCGTCGGACAGGGTGACACTGAAGCTTTCTTT
>TRBJ2-1|.|.|TRBV28
CAINNADEQFF
TGTGCCATCAACAACGCAGATGAGCAGTTCTTC
>TRBJ1-5|.|.|TRBV4-1
CASSQDGAGNQPQHF
TGCGCCAGCAGCCAAGATGGGGCAGGGAATCAGCCCCAGCATTTT
>TRBJ2-5|.|TRBD1|TRBV30
CAWSTGALQETQYF
TGTGCCTGGAGTACAGGGGCTCTTCAAGAGACCCAGTACTTC
>TRBJ1-6|.|.|TRBV18
CASSPSGGVKDSPLHF
TGTGCCAGCTCACCCTCGGGGGGGGTAAAGGATTCACCCCTCCACTTT
>TRBJ1-2|.|.|TRBV7-2
CASSLATANYGYTF
TGTGCCAGCAGCTTAGCGACAGCTAACTATGGCTACACCTTC
>TRBJ2-7|few|.|TRBV6-1
CASSEGRSYEQYF
TGTGCCAGCAGTGAGGGCCGATCCTACGAGCAGTACTTC
>TRBJ2-5|.|TRBD2|TRBV5-3
CARSVKSVAGGETQYF
TGTGCCAGAAGCGTCAAGAGCGTAGCGGGGGGGGAGACCCAGTACTTC
>TRBJ2-7|.|.|TRBV4-1
CASSQEAQTYEQYF
TGCGCCAGCAGCCAAGAGGCACAAACCTACGAGCAGTACTTC
>TRBJ2-7|.|TRBD1|TRBV28
CASSIDRGQVEQYF
TGTGCCAGCAGTATAGACAGGGGGCAGGTCGAGCAGTACTTC
>TRBJ1-6|.|.|TRBV6-5
CASSYQGKNGSPLHF
TGTGCCAGCAGTTACCAGGGGAAAAACGGATCACCCCTCCACTTT
>TRBJ2-1|.|.|TRBV2
CASNLGGASYNEQFF
TGTGCCAGCAACTTAGGTGGAGCCTCCTACAATGAGCAGTTCTTC
>TRBJ2-7|.|TRBD1|TRBV19
CASSRKGARKNEQYF
TGTGCCAGTAGTAGGAAGGGGGCGCGGAAAAACGAGCAGTACTTC
>TRBJ2-5|.|TRBD1|TRBV4-3
CASSQTGTVGETQYF
TGCGCCAGCAGCCAAACCGGGACAGTCGGGGAGACCCAGTACTTC
>TRBJ1-2|.|.|TRBV5-6
CASSLANGLQYRGYTF
TGTGCCAGCAGCTTGGCCAATGGACTGCAGTACAGAGGCTACACCTTC
>TRBJ1-6|few|.|TRBV7-9
CASSSYNSPLHF
TGTGCCAGCAGCTCCTATAATTCACCCCTCCACTTT
>TRBJ2-3|.|.|TRBV13
CASSSTGRASDTQYF
TGTGCCAGCAGCTCGACAGGAAGAGCGTCCGATACGCAGTATTTT
>TRBJ1-6|.|.|TRBV11-1
CASSLDSHRPLHF
TGTGCCAGCAGTTTGGATAGCCATCGGCCCCTCCACTTT
>TRBJ1-2|.|.|TRBV6-5
CASSYSGTYGYTF
TGTGCCAGCAGTTACTCGGGAACCTATGGCTACACCTTC
>TRBJ2-5|.|.|TRBV6-6
CASYEGKGTIGETQYF
TGTGCCAGCTACGAAGGGAAGGGAACCATAGGGGAGACCCAGTACTTC
>TRBJ1-2|.|.|TRBV9
CASSVAPGSNYGYTF
TGTGCCAGCAGCGTAGCTCCGGGGAGTAACTATGGCTACACCTTC
>TRBJ2-1|.|TRBD2|TRBV4-2
CASSQDPAGATNEQFF
TGTGCCAGCAGCCAAGATCCAGCGGGGGCCACAAATGAGCAGTTCTTC
>TRBJ2-7|.|.|TRBV13
CASSHGLPRGEQYF
TGTGCCAGCAGCCATGGACTGCCGCGCGGAGAGCAGTACTTC
>TRBJ2-2|once|.|TRBV15
CATSRAGLDTGELFF
TGTGCCACCAGCAGAGCGGGGTTGGACACCGGGGAGCTGTTTTTT
>TRBJ2-1|.|TRBD2|TRBV7-9
CASSIREGSYRDEQFF
TGTGCCAGCAGTATCCGGGAGGGCAGCTATAGGGATGAGCAGTTCTTC
>TRBJ1-6|.|TRBD1|TRBV15
CATSKDLTGSPLHF
TGTGCCACCAGCAAAGACCTGACAGGGTCACCCCTCCACTTT
>TRBJ1-2|.|.|TRBV6-1
CASSWDLPYGYTF
TGTGCCAGCAGTTGGGACCTCCCTTATGGCTACACCTTC
>TRBJ1-1|.|.|TRBV5-1
CASSPIKLTGRSEAFF
TGCGCCAGCAGCCCTATCAAACTAACAGGGAGGTCTGAAGCTTTCTTT
>TRBJ2-2|.|.|TRBV2
CASSDGYTGELFF
TGTGCCAGCAGTGATGGGTACACCGGGGAGCTGTTTTTT
>TRBJ1-4|.|.|TRBV18
CASSLQANEKLFF
TGTGCCAGCTCCCTACAGGCTAATGAAAAACTGTTTTTT
>TRBJ1-4|.|.|TRBV28
CASESGGGEKLFF
TGTGCCAGCGAAAGCGGGGGTGGGGAAAAACTGTTTTTT
>TRBJ1-3|.|TRBD1|TRBV5-6
CASSFRQGASGNTIYF
TGTGCCAGCAGCTTCCGGCAGGGGGCGTCTGGAAACACCATATATTTT
>TRBJ2-1|.|TRBD1|TRBV5-1
CASSLAGTGYNEQFF
TGCGCCAGCAGCTTGGCCGGGACAGGGTACAATGAGCAGTTCTTC
>TRBJ1-4|.|.|TRBV6-5
CASSYTGQTSEKLFF
TGTGCCAGCAGTTACACGGGCCAGACAAGTGAAAAACTGTTTTTT
>TRBJ2-7|.|TRBD2|TRBV2
CASSPRGSHEQYF
TGTGCCAGCAGTCCGCGGGGGAGCCACGAGCAGTACTTC
>TRBJ2-4|.|TRBD1|TRBV28
CASTTGRDLNIQYF
TGTGCCAGCACGACAGGGCGAGATTTAAACATTCAGTACTTC
>TRBJ1-4|few|.|TRBV18
CASSQGASNEKLFF
TGTGCCAGCTCACAGGGCGCGAGTAATGAAAAACTGTTTTTT
>TRBJ1-6|.|.|TRBV19
CASHMTDPYNSPLHF
TGTGCCAGTCACATGACGGATCCCTATAATTCACCCCTCCACTTT
>TRBJ1-1|.|.|TRBV5-1
CASSLRTGPLITEAFF
TGCGCCAGCAGCTTGAGAACAGGGCCGTTGATCACTGAAGCTTTCTTT
>TRBJ2-7|.|TRBD2|TRBV19
CASSPPWRGTSYEQYF
TGTGCCAGTAGTCCCCCCTGGCGGGGGACCTCCTACGAGCAGTACTTC